Presented here are 20 T cell receptor beta chains from one specimen sequenced in a study of blood T cells in healthy people across ages. Next came a second PCR, run for about 6 to 12 cycles, which used a sample-barcoded 5' primer along with a J-beta primer mix. From the 5' RACE reads, TCRdb called clonotypes with MiXCR, one entry per CDR3 protein. The table lists 1.5 million to 2 million distinct CDR3 sequences, approximately 28% of them singletons. What was sequenced was blood. The source is a woman in her 30s in good health.

Concerning this clonotype: A clone one base away is much larger, so this may be a read error. Written as DNA, the CDR3 is TGTGCCAGCAAGAAGGACGCGGCAGGCTACGAGCAGTACTTC. This codes for CASKKDAAGYEQYF. V and J are TRBV7-2 and TRBJ2-7; D call uncertain. Trimming cost V 7 bases and J 3 bases, with 16 bases left between them. The CDR3 extends over 14 amino acids. Germline loops: CDR1 SGHTA, CDR2 FQGNSA.

The rearrangement joins TRBV7-7 to TRBJ2-2; D is perhaps TRBD1 or TRBD2 (5 bases each). V was pared by 10 bases and J by 7 bases, with 16 bases between. Per germline, CDR1 SSHAT and CDR2 FNYEAQ (reference sequence). The CDR3 extends over 13 amino acids. The CDR3, as DNA: TGTGCCATACCCCGGGACGTGGACGGGGAGCTGTTTTTT. This sequence encodes CAIPRDVDGELFF. Looking up the rest from reference TRBV7-7 and TRBJ2-2 gives the full variable domain: GAGVSQSPRYKVTKRGQDVTLRCDPISSHATLYWYQQALGQGPEFLTYFNYEAQPDKSGLPSDRFSAERPEGSISTLTIQRTEQRDSAMYRCAIPRDVDGELFFGEGSRLTVL.

This clonotype was observed a few times. The genes are TRBV7-2 and TRBJ2-1; D is ambiguous. Deletions cut 1 base from V and 0 bases from J, with 13 bases between. CDR1 and CDR2 from the germline V gene are SGHTA and FQGNSA. The CDR3 length is 17 residues. CDR3 DNA: TGTGCCAGCAGCTTAGAAGGTTCTGGCTTCTCCTACAATGAGCAGTTCTTC. This sequence encodes CASSLEGSGFSYNEQFF.

This clonotype occurred a few times. One end of the junction fails to match germline, which may point to a read error. The J gene is TRBJ2-1, the V gene TRBV20-1; TRBD2 agrees at 9 bases. In germline, CDR1 is DFQATT, CDR2 SNEGSKA (reference sequence). The CDR3 runs to 13 residues. The CDR3 loop reads CSASGGRVGEQFF. The CDR3 DNA is TGTAGTGCTAGCGGCGGGAGGGTCGGTGAGCAGTTCTTC.

The chain combines TRBV29-1 with TRBJ2-6, with 8 bases identical to TRBD1. The CDR3 has 16 amino acids. The germline CDR1 and CDR2 sequences are SQVTM and ANQGSEA. V lost 6 bases, J lost 0 bases, and 7 bases stayed unmatched. CDR3 DNA sequence: TGCAGCGTCGCCGGACAGGGTTGCTCTGGGGCCAACGTCCTGACTTTC. Translated: CSVAGQGCSGANVLTF. Looking up the rest from reference TRBV29-1 and TRBJ2-6 gives the full variable domain: SAVISQKPSRDICQRGTSLTIQCQVDSQVTMMFWYRQQPGQSLTLIATANQGSEATYESGFVIDKFPISRPNLTFSTLTVSNMSPEDSSIYLCSVAGQGCSGANVLTFGAGSRLTVL.

This sequence joins TRBV7-3 and TRBJ1-1; maybe TRBD1 (6 bases). CDR3 length: 16 residues. The germline V gene encodes CDR1 SGHTA and CDR2 FQGTGA. V dropped 4 bases and J dropped 0 bases, with 15 bases sitting between them. The CDR3 reads CASSSEPDSLNTEAFF. The CDR3 coding sequence is TGTGCCAGCAGCTCCGAGCCGGACAGTCTGAACACTGAAGCTTTCTTT.

The chain links TRBV20-1 to TRBJ1-5, with D unresolved. The germline V gene encodes CDR1 DFQATT and CDR2 SNEGSKA (reference sequence). Trimming cost V 2 bases and J 1 base, with 6 bases left between them. The CDR3 loop spans 13 amino acids. The CDR3 DNA is TGCAGTGCTAGACATTCAAGCAATCAGCCCCAGCATTTT. Protein sequence: CSARHSSNQPQHF.

The chain combines TRBV6-5 with TRBJ1-1; D remains unclear. CDR1 is MNHEY, CDR2 SVGAGI, per germline. Deletions cut 0 bases from V and 2 bases from J, with 10 bases between. CDR3 length: 15 amino acids. The CDR3, as DNA: TGTGCCAGCAGTTACTCGAGCTTTGGAAACACTGAAGCTTTCTTT. Protein sequence: CASSYSSFGNTEAFF.

This clonotype was seen a few times. The J gene is TRBJ2-3, the V gene TRBV27; no reliable D call. CDR1 and CDR2 from the germline V gene are MNHEY and SMNVEV (reference sequence). Trimming cost V 2 bases and J 6 bases, with 12 bases left between them. The CDR3 covers 14 residues. The CDR3 is CASSLETSRDTQYF. The CDR3 DNA reads TGTGCCAGCAGTTTAGAAACCTCCCGGGATACGCAGTATTTT.

V is TRBV6-7 and J is TRBJ1-5, with TRBD1 matching over 8 bases. TRBV6-7 is recorded as an ORF, its role being uncertain. Germline trimming cut 10 bases from V and 7 bases from J; bases unmatched to any gene: 6. The CDR3 covers 12 residues. The CDR3 reads CAITGGGQPQHF. DNA for the CDR3: TGTGCCATCACAGGGGGTGGCCAGCCCCAGCATTTT.

V gene TRBV11-1 combines with J gene TRBJ2-3; 7 bases match TRBD1. Germline CDR1 SGHAT, CDR2 FQDESV (reference sequence). This CDR3 region has 15 residues. V was pared by 2 bases and J by 2 bases, with 4 bases of the junction left unmatched. The CDR3 reads CASSLRDRDTDTQYF. As DNA, the CDR3 is TGTGCCAGCAGCTTAAGGGACAGAGACACAGATACGCAGTATTTT.

This clonotype showed up just a few times. V is TRBV7-9 and J is TRBJ2-1; 10 nucleotides line up with TRBD2. The germline V gene encodes CDR1 SEHNR and CDR2 FQNEAQ (reference sequence). The V segment lost 10 bases and the J segment 0 bases; nucleotides outside the gene matches: 6. CDR3 length equals 15 residues. The CDR3, as DNA: TGTGCCACCGGACTAGCGGTAAACTCCTACAATGAGCAGTTCTTC. Residues: CATGLAVNSYNEQFF.

This clonotype has more than one count but fewer than ten. The chain links TRBV6-6 to TRBJ1-2; D is unresolved. There are 12 residues in the CDR3. Trimming removed 10 bases from V and 6 bases from J, with 15 bases in between. Germline V CDR1 and CDR2: MNHNY, SVGAGI (reference sequence). In nucleotides, the CDR3 is TGTGCCACCCAGAGCTCCTGGGATGGCTACACCTTC. It translates to CATQSSWDGYTF.

V usage is TRBV14 and J usage is TRBJ2-1; tentative D call: TRBD1 (6 bases). CDR3 length: 12 residues. Germline V CDR1 and CDR2: SGHDN, FVKESK. Deletions cut 6 bases from V and 15 bases from J, with 18 bases between. CDR3 loop: CASSLTGLVRFF. CDR3 sequence (DNA): TGTGCCAGCAGTCTCACAGGGTTAGTTCGGTTCTTC.

The rearrangement links TRBV20-1 to TRBJ2-5; the match to TRBD2 covers 10 bases. V lost 6 bases and J lost 7; bases outside the gene matches: 11. Per the germline V gene, CDR1 is DFQATT and CDR2 is SNEGSKA (reference sequence). The CDR3 extends over 14 amino acids. CDR3 sequence (DNA): TGCAGTGCCGGAACTAGCGGGAATGTAGGGACCCAGTACTTC. This gives the protein CSAGTSGNVGTQYF.

The chain has TRBV28 and TRBJ2-3; D gene uncertain. The V end lost 5 bases, the J end lost 6 bases, and 9 bases lay between the germline ends. The CDR3 totals 12 residues. The germline gives CDR1 MDHEN, CDR2 SYDVKM. The DNA of the CDR3 is TGTGCCAGCAGTATCTTGGCGGATACGCAGTATTTT. This encodes CASSILADTQYF.

The rearrangement joins TRBV5-1 to TRBJ2-7, with 9 bases that match TRBD2. This CDR3 has 16 residues. The trim removed 0 bases at V and 6 bases at J, leaving 10 bases unmatched. Germline lookup yields CDR1 SGHRS and CDR2 YFSETQ. The CDR3 DNA reads TGCGCCAGCAGCTTGGGGGACGGGACTAGCTCGGGCGAGCAGTACTTC. It codes for CASSLGDGTSSGEQYF.

V gene TRBV2 combines with J gene TRBJ1-2, with D unclear. Germline V CDR1 and CDR2: SNHLY, FYNNEI. This CDR3 spans 13 amino acids. The V and J ends lost 6 bases and 4 bases respectively, with 12 bases between them. CDR3 residues: CASRGPLIYGYTF. The CDR3 DNA follows: TGTGCCAGCAGGGGTCCTCTCATCTATGGCTACACCTTC. Together with reference TRBV2 and TRBJ1-2, the CDR3 gives the full variable domain: EPEVTQTPSHQVTQMGQEVILRCVPISNHLYFYWYRQILGQKVEFLVSFYNNEISEKSEIFDDQFSVERPDGSNFTLKIRSTKLEDSAMYFCASRGPLIYGYTFGSGTRLTVV.

This clonotype was observed a handful of times. The chain has TRBV29-1 and TRBJ2-1; tentatively, D is TRBD1 or TRBD2 (5 bases each). Between the trimmed V and J ends, which lost 8 bases and 9 bases, there was a span of 17 bases. This CDR3 comprises 12 residues. CDR1 is SQVTM and CDR2 is ANQGSEA in the germline V gene. The CDR3 sequence: CSFTPGTAEQFF. The DNA of the CDR3 is TGCAGCTTTACCCCCGGGACCGCTGAGCAGTTCTTC.

As regards this clonotype: Its ends do not fully match the called genes, so a read error is possible. The gene calls are TRBV20-1 and TRBJ2-1; TRBD2 is a possible D gene (5 bases). Germline V gene sequence: CDR1 DFQATT, CDR2 SNEGSKA (reference sequence). The CDR3 extends over 16 amino acids. The CDR3 sequence: CSARSTIATLYNEQFF. For the CDR3, the DNA is TGCAGTGCTAGGTCGACTATAGCTACCCTCTACAACGAGCAGTTCTTC.